The 10 T cell receptor beta chains below come from one sample, sequenced in a study of shared clonotypes between healthy human individuals. Repertoires were generated with immunoSEQ multiplex PCR, while TCRdb's copy carries only in-frame clones and drops some. This sample has around 940,000 clones, with over 60% found just once. Source material: memory CD4+ T cells sorted from blood. The sample's subset: CD45RA-negative fraction. These receptors were taken from a man aged 18 to 29 in good health.

The genes are TRBV7-9 and TRBJ1-6, with D perhaps TRBD1 (5 bases). The CDR3 spans 15 residues. Germline V gene lookup returns CDR1 SEHNR and CDR2 FQNEAQ (reference sequence). Trimming removed 1 base at V and 9 bases at J, with 13 bases between. The CDR3 coding sequence is TGTGCCAGCAGCTTAGATAGGGCAGGGCTTTCACCCCTCCACTTT. Translating gives CASSLDRAGLSPLHF.

A note on this clone: The sample has other DNA sequences that encode this CDR3 too. V gene TRBV5-1 combines with J gene TRBJ2-5; D might be TRBD1 or TRBD2, each matching 5 bases. The CDR3 contains 14 residues. V lost 0 bases to trimming and J lost 2 bases, with 8 bases between them. Germline V gene data show CDR1 as SGHRS and CDR2 as YFSETQ. This CDR3 is CASSLGGSQETQYF. CDR3 in DNA: TGCGCCAGCAGCTTGGGGGGGTCACAAGAGACCCAGTACTTC.

The genes are TRBV28 and TRBJ1-4, with 10 bases lining up with TRBD1. The CDR3 spans 20 residues. V was pared by 5 bases and J by 0 bases, with 15 bases of the junction left unmatched. Looked up from germline, CDR1 is MDHEN and CDR2 is SYDVKM. This CDR3 reads CASSTYTSDRGFATNEKLFF. The CDR3, as DNA: TGTGCCAGCAGTACGTATACCTCGGACAGGGGGTTTGCAACTAATGAAAAACTGTTTTTT.

The CDR3 DNA reads as TGCGCCAGCAGCCAAGTGACCTTGTTGGATAACACCGGGGAGCTGTTTTTT. Encoded protein: CASSQVTLLDNTGELFF. The V and J genes are TRBV4-1 and TRBJ2-2, with no clear D. There are 17 residues in the CDR3. Trimming took 1 base from V and 2 from J, leaving 14 bases between them. In germline, CDR1 is MGHRA, CDR2 YSYEKL.

This chain connects TRBV9 to TRBJ1-1; 7 bases map to TRBD1. V lost 3 bases and J lost 0; bases outside the gene matches: 5. The CDR3 consists of 15 residues. The germline CDR1 and CDR2 sequences are SGDLS and YYNGEE. DNA of the CDR3: TGTGCCAGCAGCGCCCGGGACAGCTTGAACACTGAAGCTTTCTTT. It specifies CASSARDSLNTEAFF.

The genes are TRBV9 and TRBJ2-5; 7 bases match TRBD2. Looked up from germline, CDR1 is SGDLS and CDR2 is YYNGEE. Trimming at V came to 4 bases and at J to 2 bases, leaving 5 bases not matched to a gene. The CDR3 runs to 14 residues. CDR3 sequence reads: CASSLAAVQETQYF. CDR3 nucleotide sequence: TGTGCCAGCAGCCTAGCGGCCGTACAAGAGACCCAGTACTTC. The full variable domain, in which reference TRBV9 and TRBJ2-5 provide the parts outside the CDR3, is DSGVTQTPKHLITATGQRVTLRCSPRSGDLSVYWYQQSLDQGLQFLIQYYNGEERAKGNILERFSAQQFPDLHSELNLSSLELGDSALYFCASSLAAVQETQYFGPGTRLLVL.

The V gene is TRBV28, the J gene TRBJ1-2, with D unresolved. The germline V gene has CDR1 MDHEN and CDR2 SYDVKM. Trimming removed 8 bases at V and 5 bases at J, with 18 bases between. The CDR3 contains 14 residues. The CDR3 region is CASRGLNLMYGYTF. The CDR3 bases are TGTGCCAGCCGAGGGCTGAATCTGATGTATGGCTACACCTTC.

V gene TRBV10-3 combines with J gene TRBJ2-7; D remains unclear. The germline V gene has CDR1 ENHRY and CDR2 SYGVKD. Trimming shortened V by 6 bases and J by 4 bases, and 4 bases separated the two germline ends. The CDR3 length is 10 residues. CDR3 bases: TGTGCCATCAGGCCTTACGAGCAGTACTTC. Its translation is CAIRPYEQYF.

About this clone itself: Possible read error: a much larger clone is one base away. J is TRBJ1-2 and V is TRBV10-2; D is ambiguous. Trimming removed 0 bases from V and 2 bases from J, with 4 bases in between. The CDR3 is 13 amino acids. Germline loops: CDR1 WSHSY, CDR2 SAAADI. The CDR3 DNA is TGCGCCAGCAGTGAGTCGGGGAACTATGGCTACACCTTC. It encodes CASSESGNYGYTF.

The genes are TRBV2 and TRBJ1-6, with 12 bases that match TRBD1. The CDR3 is 16 residues long. V shed 7 bases, J shed 5 bases, and the junction held 6 bases outside the gene matches. Per the germline V gene, CDR1 is SNHLY and CDR2 is FYNNEI. The CDR3 DNA follows: TGTGCCAGCACCGAGGGGACAGGGGGCCATAATTCACCCCTCCACTTT. This translates into CASTEGTGGHNSPLHF.